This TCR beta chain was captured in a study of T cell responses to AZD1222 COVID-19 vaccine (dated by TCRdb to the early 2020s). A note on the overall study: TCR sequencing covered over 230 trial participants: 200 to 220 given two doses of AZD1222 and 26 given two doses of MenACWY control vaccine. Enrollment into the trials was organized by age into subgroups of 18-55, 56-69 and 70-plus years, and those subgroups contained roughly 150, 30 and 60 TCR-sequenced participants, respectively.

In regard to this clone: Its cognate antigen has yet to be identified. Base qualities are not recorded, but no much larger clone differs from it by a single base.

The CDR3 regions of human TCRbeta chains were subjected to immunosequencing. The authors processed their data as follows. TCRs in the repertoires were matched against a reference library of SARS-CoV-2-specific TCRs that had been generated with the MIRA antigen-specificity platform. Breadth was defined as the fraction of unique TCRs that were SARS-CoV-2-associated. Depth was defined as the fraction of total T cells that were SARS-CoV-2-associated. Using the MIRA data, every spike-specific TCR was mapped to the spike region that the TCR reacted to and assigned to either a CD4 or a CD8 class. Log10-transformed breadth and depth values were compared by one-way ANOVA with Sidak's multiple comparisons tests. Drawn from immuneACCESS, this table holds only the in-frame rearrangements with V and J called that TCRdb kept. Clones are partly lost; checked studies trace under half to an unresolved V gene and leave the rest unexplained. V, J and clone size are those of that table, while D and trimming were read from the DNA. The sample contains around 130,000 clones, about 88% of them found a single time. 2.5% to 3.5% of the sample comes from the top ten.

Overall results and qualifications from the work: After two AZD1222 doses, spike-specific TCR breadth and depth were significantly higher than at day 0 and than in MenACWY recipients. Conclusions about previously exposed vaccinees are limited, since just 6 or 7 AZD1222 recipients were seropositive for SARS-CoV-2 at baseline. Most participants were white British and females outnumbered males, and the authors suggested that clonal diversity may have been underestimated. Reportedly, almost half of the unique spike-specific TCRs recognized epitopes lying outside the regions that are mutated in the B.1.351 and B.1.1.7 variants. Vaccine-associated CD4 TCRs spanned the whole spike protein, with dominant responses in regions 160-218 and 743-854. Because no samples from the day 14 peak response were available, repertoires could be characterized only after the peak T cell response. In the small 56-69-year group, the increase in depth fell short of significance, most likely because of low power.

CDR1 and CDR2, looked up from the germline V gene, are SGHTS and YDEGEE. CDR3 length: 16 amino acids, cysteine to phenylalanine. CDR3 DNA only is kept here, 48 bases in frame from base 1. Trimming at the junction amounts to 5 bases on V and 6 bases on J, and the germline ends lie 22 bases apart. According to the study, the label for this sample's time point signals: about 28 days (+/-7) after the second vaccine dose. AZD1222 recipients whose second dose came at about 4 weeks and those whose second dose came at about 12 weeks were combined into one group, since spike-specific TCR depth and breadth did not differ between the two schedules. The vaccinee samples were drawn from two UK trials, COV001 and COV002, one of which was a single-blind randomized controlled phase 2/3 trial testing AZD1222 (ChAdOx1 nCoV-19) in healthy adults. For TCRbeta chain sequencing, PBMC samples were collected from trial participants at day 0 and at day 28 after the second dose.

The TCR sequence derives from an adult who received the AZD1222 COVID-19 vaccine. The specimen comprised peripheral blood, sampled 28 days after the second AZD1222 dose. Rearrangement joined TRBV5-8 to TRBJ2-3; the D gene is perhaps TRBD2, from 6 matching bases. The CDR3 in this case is CASSPQRLGAMDTQYF. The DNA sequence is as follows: TGTGCCAGCAGTCCTCAAAGACTAGGGGCCATGGATACGCAGTATTTT.